Following are 12 T cell receptor beta chains from one sample sequenced in a study of T-cell memory formation after mild COVID-19. Via MiXCR, TCRdb re-called the 5' RACE reads, giving one row per CDR3 protein. The data hold hundreds of thousands of distinct CDR3 sequences, with less than 20% observed a single time. Source material: PBMCs or a T cell subset sorted from them (not recorded which). The receptors shown here come from a man aged 18 to 29 who had mild COVID-19 (a few samples of this study predate the infection). Cell type and time point are not known.

This clonotype was seen at least ten times. This chain connects TRBV20-1 to TRBJ2-5; D possibly corresponds to TRBD2 (5 bases). V shed 0 bases and J shed 1 base, with 6 bases lying between them. The CDR3 totals 13 residues. Per the germline V gene, CDR1 is DFQATT and CDR2 is SNEGSKA (reference sequence). CDR3 nucleotides: TGCAGTGCTAGAGATCTAGCCCAAGAGACCCAGTACTTC. It yields the protein CSARDLAQETQYF.

In its sample, this clonotype was seen a few times. V usage is TRBV7-9 and J usage is TRBJ2-3; 8 nucleotides agree with TRBD2. Germline V gives CDR1 SEHNR, CDR2 FQNEAQ (reference sequence). V was pared by 4 bases and J by 0 bases, with 6 bases of the junction left unmatched. The CDR3 has 16 residues. The chain's CDR3 is CASSSSAGASTDTQYF. The CDR3 coding sequence is TGTGCCAGCAGCTCCTCAGCGGGGGCAAGCACAGATACGCAGTATTTT.

This clonotype was found many times. The chain carries TRBV5-1 and TRBJ1-1; 7 nucleotides match TRBD1. J lost 7 bases, V lost 4 bases, and 7 bases had no gene match. The CDR3 contains 13 residues. The V gene's germline CDR1 is SGHRS and CDR2 YFSETQ. The CDR3 DNA sequence: TGCGCCAGCAGCCCCGTGGGGGACAGTGAAGCTTTCTTT. Protein: CASSPVGDSEAFF.

This clonotype was seen at least ten times. The chain couples TRBV20-1 to TRBJ2-5, with D possibly matching TRBD1 (6 bases). The CDR3 runs 15 residues. The ends were cut back, 0 bases at V and 2 bases at J, with 13 bases in the middle. The germline V gene has CDR1 DFQATT and CDR2 SNEGSKA (reference sequence). CDR3 nucleotides: TGCAGTGCTAGAGATATGACAGGTGGACAAGAGACCCAGTACTTC. The encoded protein is CSARDMTGGQETQYF.

The sample holds many counts of this clonotype. This CDR3 reads CATSDLQLGETQFF. The CDR3 DNA reads as TGTGCCACCAGTGATTTGCAGCTGGGTGAGACCCAGTTCTTC. This rearrangement joins TRBV24-1 to TRBJ2-1; no clear D gene. Germline CDR1 and CDR2: KGHDR and SFDVKD. The V gene lost 0 bases and the J gene lost 13 bases, with 15 bases spanning the gap. The CDR3 runs to 14 residues.

The sample holds a few counts of this clonotype. The rearrangement joins TRBV5-1 to TRBJ1-2; weak D call: TRBD1 (6 bases). Germline lookup yields CDR1 SGHRS and CDR2 YFSETQ. Between the trimmed V and J ends, which lost 2 bases and 8 bases, there was a span of 16 bases. The CDR3 spans 14 residues. CDR3 region: CASSFGQGTLGYTF. The CDR3 DNA reads as TGCGCCAGCAGCTTCGGGCAGGGGACTTTAGGCTACACCTTC.

This clonotype was seen more than once but under ten times. The rearrangement links TRBV29-1 to TRBJ1-3; the D is unclear. This CDR3 contains 13 residues. The germline V and J ends were trimmed by 7 bases and 0 bases, with 10 bases remaining between them. Germline assignment: CDR1 SQVTM and CDR2 ANQGSEA. The CDR3 here is CSARTRSGNTIYF. The DNA of the CDR3 is TGCAGCGCTCGGACCCGCTCTGGAAACACCATATATTTT.

In its sample, this clonotype was seen many times. This chain links TRBV2 with TRBJ1-1; 7 bases line up with TRBD1. Trimming cost V 4 bases and J 1 base; bases outside gene matches: 0. Germline V gene lookup returns CDR1 SNHLY and CDR2 FYNNEI. This CDR3 spans 13 amino acids. The CDR3 protein is CASSGQGNTEAFF. CDR3 nucleotide sequence: TGTGCCAGCAGTGGACAGGGGAACACTGAAGCTTTCTTT.

In this sample, this clonotype turned up a few times. This chain uses TRBV5-1 with TRBJ2-3, with D tentatively TRBD2 (6 bases). The CDR3 spans 18 residues. Trimming cost V 0 bases and J 0 bases, with 17 bases left between them. The germline V gene has CDR1 SGHRS and CDR2 YFSETQ. This CDR3 reads CASSLALTSRLSTDTQYF. CDR3 DNA: TGCGCCAGCAGCTTGGCCCTGACTAGTAGGCTTAGCACAGATACGCAGTATTTT.

This chain uses TRBV29-1 with TRBJ1-1, with 8 bases matching TRBD1. CDR1 and CDR2 (germline): SQVTM, ANQGSEA. The ends lost 7 bases at V and 3 bases at J; junction bases unmatched: 7. The CDR3 is 13 amino acids. This CDR3 is CSAEDREDTEAFF. Here the CDR3 DNA reads TGCAGCGCTGAGGACAGGGAAGACACTGAAGCTTTCTTT.

As DNA, the CDR3 is TGTGCCAGCAGCTCCGAGCGGGGGGGCCAGAATACGCAGTATTTT. It yields the protein CASSSERGGQNTQYF. The chain couples TRBV7-9 to TRBJ2-3, with 10 bases that match TRBD2. The CDR3 loop spans 15 amino acids. V trimming: 4 bases; J trimming: 7 bases; junction bases outside the gene matches: 8. The germline V gene has CDR1 SEHNR and CDR2 FQNEAQ (reference sequence).

The genes are TRBV6-5 and TRBJ2-3, with D unresolved. V shed 5 bases and J shed 5 bases, with 8 bases lying between them. CDR3 size: 12 residues. Germline lookup yields CDR1 MNHEY and CDR2 SVGAGI. The CDR3 region is CASSGSEDTQYF. CDR3 nucleotide sequence: TGTGCCAGCAGTGGGTCGGAAGATACGCAGTATTTT.